This TCR beta chain was sequenced in a study of OX40 agonist ivuxolimab in advanced cancers. As for the study in general: Three patients, one with hepatocellular carcinoma and two with cutaneous melanoma, achieved partial responses.

Trimming took off 5 bases at V and 7 bases at J, with 16 bases between the two ends. CDR3 length: 14 amino acids. CDR1 is SGHDT, CDR2 YYEEEE, per germline. Sequenced by immunoSEQ multiplex PCR; TCRdb stores in-frame clones only, minus some. The sample records tens of thousands of clones, around 85% being singletons. On cycle 4 day 1 and cycle 7 day 1, as well as at baseline, blood was sampled. Material: CD4+ or CD8+ T cells sorted from blood, obtained in a trial of the OX40 agonist ivuxolimab. This sequence originates from an adult with an advanced solid tumor such as melanoma, head and neck, liver or kidney cancer. This rearrangement joins TRBV5-6 to TRBJ1-5; D is ambiguous. The CDR3 DNA sequence: TGTGCCAGCAGTTCCGTCGACTCCCCCCAGCCCCAGCATTTT. Translation: CASSSVDSPQPQHF.